This TCR beta chain is from a study of response to subunit inactivated influenza vaccine. As for this clonotype: What it binds is unknown.

General study points: Few additional T cells are recruited per seasonal influenza vaccination, authors suggested.

TCRdb used MiXCR to reprocess the RT-PCR reads, holding one entry per CDR3 protein. The data hold around 300,000 distinct CDR3 sequences, with 22% observed a single time. Germline-derived CDR1 and CDR2 are LGHNA and YNFKEQ. This CDR3 region has 16 residues. Trimming stripped 8 bases from V and 1 base from J, with 20 bases between. The material was PBMCs from blood, obtained approximately 20 months after vaccination. The TCR sequence derives from a man between 50 and 69 years old who received an inactivated influenza vaccine. The chain couples TRBV4-2 to TRBJ1-1; tentatively, D is TRBD1 (6 bases). The CDR3: CASDPGEILSNTEAFF. The CDR3 nucleotides are TGTGCCAGCGACCCAGGGGAAATCCTTTCGAACACTGAAGCTTTCTTT.